Below, 30 T cell receptor beta chains from the same sample are listed, as sequenced in a study of blood T cell repertoires in COVID-19 (dated by TCRdb to 2020 to 2021). Library creation used the immunoSEQ multiplex PCR assay. The source is immuneACCESS, and TCRdb retained only in-frame sequences with V and J called. Part of the clones is not carried over; for the studies checked, unresolved V genes explain less than half of this, and the remainder is unexplained. In this sample the table shows 140,000 to 150,000 clones, just over 85% of which occur a single time. The top ten clonotypes cover around 4.5% of the sample. Sequenced sample: PBMCs or T cells enriched from blood (not recorded which). These receptors originate from a middle-aged man who had recovered from COVID-19.

The V and J genes are TRBV11-2 and TRBJ2-1, with D possibly being TRBD1 (5 bases). Trimming took off 4 bases at V and 10 bases at J, with 23 bases between the two ends. Germline-derived CDR1 and CDR2 are SGHAT and FQNNGV. This CDR3 spans 16 amino acids. This chain's CDR3 is CASSSDVVRGLREQFF. CDR3 coding DNA: TGTGCCAGCAGCTCCGACGTCGTTAGGGGCCTCCGCGAGCAGTTCTTC.

The chain links TRBV7-2 to TRBJ2-1; 10 bases align to TRBD2. CDR1 is SGHTA and CDR2 is FQGNSA in the germline V gene. This CDR3 comprises 13 residues. V was pared by 1 base and J by 15 bases, with 6 bases of the junction left unmatched. This CDR3 is CASSLELAGTLFF. The CDR3 DNA reads TGTGCCAGCAGCTTAGAACTAGCGGGAACTCTGTTCTTC.

The V gene is TRBV9, the J gene TRBJ1-4; the match to TRBD1 covers 9 bases. This CDR3 comprises 18 residues. V shed 0 bases, J shed 0 bases, and the junction held 6 bases outside the gene matches. From germline, CDR1 is SGDLS and CDR2 YYNGEE. The CDR3 sequence: CASSVGGTGLATNEKLFF. The CDR3 DNA reads TGTGCCAGCAGCGTAGGGGGGACAGGGCTAGCAACTAATGAAAAACTGTTTTTT.

The chain combines TRBV30 with TRBJ1-3; possible D gene TRBD1, 6 bases. Trimming left V 2 bases short and J 0 bases short, with 8 bases between. CDR1 and CDR2 from the germline V gene are GTSNPN and SVGIG (reference sequence). The CDR3 has 14 amino acids. The CDR3 DNA follows: TGTGCCTGGAGTCAGGGGTTCTCTGGAAACACCATATATTTT. It codes for CAWSQGFSGNTIYF.

The genes are TRBV5-1 and TRBJ1-3, with D uncertain. Trimming left V 4 bases short and J 0 bases short, with 11 bases between. The CDR3 runs 15 residues. Germline V gene sequence: CDR1 SGHRS, CDR2 YFSETQ. The CDR3 spells CASSQDTYSGNTIYF. CDR3 DNA sequence: TGCGCCAGCAGCCAAGACACCTACTCTGGAAACACCATATATTTT. Full variable domain (outside the CDR3, taken from reference TRBV5-1 and TRBJ1-3): KAGVTQTPRYLIKTRGQQVTLSCSPISGHRSVSWYQQTPGQGLQFLFEYFSETQRNKGNFPGRFSGRQFSNSRSEMNVSTLELGDSALYLCASSQDTYSGNTIYFGEGSWLTVV.

The J gene is TRBJ1-6, the V gene TRBV7-2; 9 nucleotides line up with TRBD1. The CDR3 has 15 amino acids. Germline V gene sequence: CDR1 SGHTA, CDR2 FQGNSA. J was trimmed by 7 bases and V by 1 base; bases with no gene match: 2. CDR3 DNA: TGTGCCAGCAGCTTAGACAGGGGGCAAAATTCACCCCTCCACTTT. It is translated as CASSLDRGQNSPLHF.

The count of this clone is one. V usage is TRBV11-2 and J usage is TRBJ2-1, with 9 bases aligning to TRBD1. The V gene end was trimmed by 5 bases and the J gene end by 8 bases; junction bases not matched to a gene: 10. The germline gives CDR1 SGHAT, CDR2 FQNNGV. CDR3 size: 15 residues. The CDR3 reads CASSKRTGDGDEQFF. The CDR3 bases are TGTGCCAGCAGCAAACGGACAGGGGATGGGGATGAGCAGTTCTTC.

This chain connects TRBV4-1 to TRBJ1-4; D gene uncertain. Germline CDR1 and CDR2: MGHRA and YSYEKL. The ends were cut back, 0 bases at V and 11 bases at J, with 4 bases in the middle. CDR3 size: 11 residues. The chain's CDR3 is CASSQDRKLFF. The CDR3 bases are TGCGCCAGCAGCCAAGACCGGAAACTGTTTTTT.

This chain links TRBV19 with TRBJ1-5; TRBD1 matches 11 bases. This CDR3 contains 16 residues. Losses at the gene ends were 3 bases for V and 4 bases for J; bases not matched to a gene: 5. In germline, CDR1 is LNHDA, CDR2 SQIVND (reference sequence). This CDR3 reads CASSIWDRGGNQPQHF. CDR3 coding DNA: TGTGCCAGTAGTATTTGGGACAGGGGGGGAAATCAGCCCCAGCATTTT. Combining the CDR3 with reference TRBV19 and TRBJ1-5 gives the whole variable domain DGGITQSPKYLFRKEGQNVTLSCEQNLNHDAMYWYRQDPGQGLRLIYYSQIVNDFQKGDIAEGYSVSREKKESFPLTVTSAQKNPTAFYLCASSIWDRGGNQPQHFGDGTRLSIL.

The chain is built from TRBV15 and TRBJ1-4, with a weak D call TRBD1 (5 bases). The germline V and J ends were trimmed by 0 bases and 2 bases, with 10 bases remaining between them. The germline V gene encodes CDR1 LNHNV and CDR2 YYDKDF (reference sequence). CDR3 length equals 16 residues. The CDR3 protein is CATSRDRGSTNEKLFF. Here the CDR3 DNA reads TGTGCCACCAGCAGAGATCGGGGGTCGACTAATGAAAAACTGTTTTTT. Based on the CDR3 plus reference TRBV15 and TRBJ1-4, the full variable domain is DAMVIQNPRYQVTQFGKPVTLSCSQTLNHNVMYWYQQKSSQAPKLLFHYYDKDFNNEADTPDNFQSRRPNTSFCFLDIRSPGLGDTAMYLCATSRDRGSTNEKLFFGSGTQLSVL.

This chain uses TRBV5-1 with TRBJ2-2, with 12 bases lining up with TRBD2. Germline CDR1 is SGHRS and CDR2 is YFSETQ. The CDR3 is 16 residues long. With 4 bases clipped from V and 4 bases from J, the junction kept 5 bases outside the gene matches. The CDR3 nucleotides read TGCGCCAGCAGCATCCGACTAGCGGGAGTCACCGGGGAGCTGTTTTTT. Residues: CASSIRLAGVTGELFF.

This chain links TRBV7-2 with TRBJ2-1; the D gene is possibly TRBD2 (7 bases). The CDR3 is made up of 14 amino acids. The germline V and J ends were trimmed by 1 base and 8 bases, with 12 bases remaining between them. CDR1 is SGHTA and CDR2 is FQGNSA in the germline V gene. CDR3: CASSLGGGRDEQFF. The CDR3, as DNA: TGTGCCAGCAGCTTAGGGGGGGGCAGGGATGAGCAGTTCTTC. Supplemented by reference TRBV7-2 and TRBJ2-1, the full variable domain reads GAGVSQSPSNKVTEKGKDVELRCDPISGHTALYWYRQSLGQGLEFLIYFQGNSAPDKSGLPSDRFSAERTGGSVSTLTIQRTQQEDSAVYLCASSLGGGRDEQFFGPGTRLTVL.

The chain has TRBV5-4 and TRBJ1-3, with D possibly being TRBD1 (5 bases). The V gene lost 1 base and the J gene lost 4 bases, with 9 bases spanning the gap. The CDR3 consists of 14 residues. The V gene's germline CDR1 is SGHNT and CDR2 YYREEE (reference sequence). The CDR3 sequence: CASSLWQGGNTIYF. CDR3 coding DNA: TGTGCCAGCAGCTTGTGGCAGGGAGGAAACACCATATATTTT.

The CDR3 nucleotides are TGTGCCAGCAGCACCGGGACTAGCGGGGGTCAAGAGACCCAGTACTTC. Protein sequence: CASSTGTSGGQETQYF. J is TRBJ2-5 and V is TRBV7-2, with 14 bases identical to TRBD2. CDR3 length: 16 residues. CDR1 and CDR2 (germline): SGHTA, FQGNSA. Germline trimming cut 5 bases from V and 2 bases from J; bases unmatched to any gene: 4.

The chain carries TRBV7-2 and TRBJ2-3; D perhaps matches TRBD1 (5 bases). The CDR3 length is 14 residues. V shed 3 bases and J shed 1 base, with 8 bases lying between them. Germline values: CDR1 SGHTA, CDR2 FQGNSA. The CDR3 here is CASSLGHGTDTQYF. Written as DNA, the CDR3 is TGTGCCAGCAGCTTGGGGCACGGCACAGATACGCAGTATTTT. Drawing the rest from reference TRBV7-2 and TRBJ2-3, the complete variable domain is GAGVSQSPSNKVTEKGKDVELRCDPISGHTALYWYRQSLGQGLEFLIYFQGNSAPDKSGLPSDRFSAERTGGSVSTLTIQRTQQEDSAVYLCASSLGHGTDTQYFGPGTRLTVL.

This clone showed up many times. This chain links TRBV18 with TRBJ2-7, with D unresolved. The germline gives CDR1 KGHSH, CDR2 LQKENI. This CDR3 has 14 amino acids. Trimming took 6 bases from V and 3 from J, leaving 15 bases between them. CDR3 in DNA: TGTGCCAGCTCCACCTCGTTAACAGACTACGAGCAGTACTTC. Encoded protein: CASSTSLTDYEQYF.

The V and J genes are TRBV12-3 or TRBV12-4 and TRBJ2-7; no reliable D call. V gave up 5 bases and J gave up 5 bases, with 7 bases separating them. The CDR3 loop spans 11 amino acids. CDR3 sequence reads: CASSRENEQYF. In nucleotides, the CDR3 is TGTGCCAGCAGTCGCGAGAACGAGCAGTACTTC.

The chain uses TRBV2 and TRBJ2-1, with TRBD1 as a possible D gene (5 bases). The CDR3 is 14 amino acids. The germline V gene has CDR1 SNHLY and CDR2 FYNNEI. Trimming took 7 bases from V and 10 from J, leaving 20 bases between them. DNA of the CDR3: TGTGCCAGCACCCAGGGCTCCCGAGGAGCCGAGCAGTTCTTC. Translated: CASTQGSRGAEQFF.

The J gene is TRBJ2-3, the V gene TRBV25-1, with 7 bases aligning to TRBD2. V lost 5 bases, J lost 0 bases, and 2 bases stayed unmatched. Germline V gene sequence: CDR1 MGHDK, CDR2 SYGVNS. The CDR3 runs 14 residues. CDR3 coding DNA: TGTGCCAGCAGTAAGCGGGGTAGCACAGATACGCAGTATTTT. Translated: CASSKRGSTDTQYF.

This clone occurred a few times. The chain uses TRBV7-2 and TRBJ2-7; 9 bases map to TRBD1. The CDR3 is 13 amino acids. Germline V CDR1 and CDR2: SGHTA, FQGNSA. V trimming: 8 bases; J trimming: 3 bases; junction bases outside the gene matches: 5. This chain's CDR3 is CASGWDRVYEQYF. In DNA, the CDR3 is TGTGCCAGCGGTTGGGACAGGGTCTACGAGCAGTACTTC.

This chain joins TRBV7-9 and TRBJ1-1; no definite D call. CDR1 is SEHNR, CDR2 FQNEAQ, per germline (reference sequence). This CDR3 contains 14 residues. V lost 2 bases and J 1 base, leaving 8 bases between the germline ends. Here the CDR3 DNA reads TGTGCCAGCAGCTTAAGACACGAGAACACTGAAGCTTTCTTT. Translating gives CASSLRHENTEAFF.

The chain has TRBV5-1 and TRBJ2-3, with D possibly matching TRBD1 (5 bases). This CDR3 has 13 amino acids. V was trimmed by 6 bases and J by 5 bases, leaving 13 bases between them. CDR1 SGHRS and CDR2 YFSETQ come from the germline V gene. The CDR3 here is CASKESGIDTQYF. The DNA for the CDR3 is TGCGCCAGCAAGGAGTCAGGGATAGATACGCAGTATTTT.

The rearrangement links TRBV5-6 to TRBJ2-5, with D maybe TRBD2 (6 bases). Germline CDR1 reads SGHDT; CDR2 reads YYEEEE. With 1 base removed from V and 4 bases from J, the gap between germline ends came to 11 bases. This CDR3 contains 14 residues. CDR3 in amino acids: CASSLWRGGETQYF. The CDR3, as DNA: TGTGCCAGCAGCTTGTGGAGGGGAGGAGAGACCCAGTACTTC.

The chain couples TRBV6-5 to TRBJ1-6; weak D call: TRBD1 (6 bases). Per germline, CDR1 MNHEY and CDR2 SVGAGI. V lost 2 bases, J lost 9 bases, and 14 bases lay in between. The CDR3 length is 15 residues. Here the CDR3 DNA reads TGTGCCAGCAGTTACGATTGGGGGCTAGGTTCACCCCTCCACTTT. Translation: CASSYDWGLGSPLHF.

This clone was seen only once. The chain couples TRBV2 to TRBJ2-2; 12 bases fit TRBD2. The V gene's germline CDR1 is SNHLY and CDR2 FYNNEI. The V segment lost 6 bases and the J segment 5 bases; nucleotides outside the gene matches: 7. CDR3 length: 16 residues. CDR3 DNA sequence: TGTGCCAGCAGGCTCGGACTAGCGGGACGAACCGGGGAGCTGTTTTTT. Its translation: CASRLGLAGRTGELFF. The variable domain in full, completed from reference TRBV2 and TRBJ2-2, reads EPEVTQTPSHQVTQMGQEVILRCVPISNHLYFYWYRQILGQKVEFLVSFYNNEISEKSEIFDDQFSVERPDGSNFTLKIRSTKLEDSAMYFCASRLGLAGRTGELFFGEGSRLTVL.

V gene TRBV5-4 combines with J gene TRBJ1-3; D perhaps matches TRBD1 (5 bases). The CDR3 has 14 residues. Germline loops: CDR1 SGHNT, CDR2 YYREEE (reference sequence). V lost 4 bases and J lost 0, with 8 bases in between. For the CDR3, the DNA is TGTGCCAGCAGCCTGGACAACTCTGGAAACACCATATATTTT. Its protein product is CASSLDNSGNTIYF.

The genes are TRBV30 and TRBJ1-2, with D tentatively TRBD1 (6 bases). This CDR3 has 21 residues. Germline values: CDR1 GTSNPN, CDR2 SVGIG (reference sequence). With 3 bases removed from V and 4 bases from J, the gap between germline ends came to 36 bases. The CDR3 bases are TGTGCCTGGAGGAGCCGGCCGGAAACAGGCACCACCCGTGGGGGCCCCTATGGCTACACCTTC. Protein: CAWRSRPETGTTRGGPYGYTF.

V is TRBV13 and J is TRBJ2-1; 10 bases match TRBD1. The CDR3 totals 15 residues. Germline-derived CDR1 and CDR2 are PRHDT and FYEKMQ (reference sequence). The trim removed 5 bases at V and 7 bases at J, leaving 8 bases unmatched. In nucleotides, the CDR3 is TGTGCCAGCAGCCCGGACAGGGGGATAAAGAATGAGCAGTTCTTC. Translated, it gives CASSPDRGIKNEQFF.

This clone was counted once. This sequence joins TRBV6-5 and TRBJ1-5, with D unclear. This CDR3 contains 15 residues. Germline V gene lookup returns CDR1 MNHEY and CDR2 SVGAGI. The V and J ends lost 5 bases and 6 bases respectively, with 17 bases between them. The chain's CDR3 is CASSPPQAGLQPQHF. CDR3 nucleotide sequence: TGTGCCAGCAGTCCCCCCCAGGCAGGCCTTCAGCCCCAGCATTTT.

V usage is TRBV18 and J usage is TRBJ1-1, with TRBD1 matching over 7 bases. V lost 6 bases, J lost 5 bases, and 6 bases stayed unmatched. The CDR3 contains 13 residues. CDR1 is KGHSH and CDR2 is LQKENI in the germline V gene. CDR3 in amino acids: CASSPTGETEAFF. CDR3 sequence (DNA): TGTGCCAGCTCTCCCACAGGGGAAACTGAAGCTTTCTTT.